This T cell receptor beta chain was captured in a study of cytomegalovirus exposure and HLA in healthy donors. With regard to this clone: Its antigen is still unknown.

PCR employed 60 Vbeta and 13 Jbeta primers. Assay used: immunoSEQ multiplex PCR; TCRdb lists only in-frame clones, some missing. The sample has about 120,000 clones, 75% to 80% seen once; the top ten hold 2.5% to 3.5%. The CDR3 has 15 amino acids. Germline V gives CDR1 SEHNR, CDR2 FQNEAQ (reference sequence). V lost 5 bases to trimming and J lost 7 bases, with 15 bases between them. Study-wide results and limits: It was reported that the classifier diagnosed cytomegalovirus status with high specificity and sensitivity in both the original and validation cohorts.

The TCR comes from a woman aged 25 to 45 in good health and CMV-seropositive. The chain combines TRBV7-9 with TRBJ1-6; weak D call: TRBD1 (6 bases). Sequencing was performed on PBMCs. The CDR3 coding sequence is TGTGCCAGCAGCCCAGGAGGGAGGGGGAATTCACCCCTCCACTTT. Protein product: CASSPGGRGNSPLHF.